The 17 T cell receptor beta chains reported below all come from one sample, sequenced in a study of PD-1 blockade in classical Hodgkin lymphoma (dated by TCRdb to 2018 to 2020). The sample's time point label is to be understood as: newly diagnosed, previously untreated cHL patient sample. Library creation used the immunoSEQ multiplex PCR assay. TCRdb obtained this table from immuneACCESS and retained in-frame rearrangements with V and J assigned. These tables miss some clones; where compared with another copy, unresolved V genes account for less than half of the shortfall, and the remainder is unexplained. This sample has tens of thousands of clones in its table, and just over 90% of those were observed once. The ten largest clones take up 4% to 6% of the sample. Sequencing was performed on peripheral blood mononuclear cells (PBMCs). The receptors derive from a human donor with classical Hodgkin lymphoma.

The genes are TRBV25-1 and TRBJ1-1; D uncertain. Trimming shortened V by 7 bases and J by 6 bases, and 9 bases separated the two germline ends. The CDR3 runs to 11 residues. The germline V gene has CDR1 MGHDK and CDR2 SYGVNS. CDR3 in amino acids: CASNSFAEAFF. DNA for the CDR3: TGTGCCAGCAATTCTTTCGCTGAAGCTTTCTTT.

The V call is TRBV5-1, the J call TRBJ2-1, with 9 nucleotides matching TRBD2. Trimming removed 5 bases from V and 4 bases from J; junction bases left unmatched: 4. Germline assignment: CDR1 SGHRS and CDR2 YFSETQ. This CDR3 contains 14 residues. Here the CDR3 reads CASRPSGAYNEQFF. As DNA, the CDR3 is TGCGCCAGCAGACCTAGCGGGGCATACAATGAGCAGTTCTTC.

This chain joins TRBV19 and TRBJ1-1; 7 nucleotides line up with TRBD1. CDR1 is LNHDA, CDR2 SQIVND, per germline (reference sequence). V was pared by 8 bases and J by 0 bases, with 3 bases of the junction left unmatched. The length of the CDR3 is 13 residues. This CDR3 reads CASGGQMNTEAFF. The CDR3 bases are TGTGCCAGTGGGGGACAGATGAACACTGAAGCTTTCTTT.

The chain joins TRBV19 to TRBJ2-7, with D maybe TRBD1 (6 bases). Germline values: CDR1 LNHDA, CDR2 SQIVND (reference sequence). Trimming took 6 bases from V and 3 from J, leaving 15 bases between them. The CDR3 totals 14 residues. CDR3: CASSTSGVDYEQYF. CDR3 coding DNA: TGTGCCAGTAGCACATCAGGGGTCGACTACGAGCAGTACTTC. The complete variable domain, with remaining parts taken from reference TRBV19 and TRBJ2-7, reads DGGITQSPKYLFRKEGQNVTLSCEQNLNHDAMYWYRQDPGQGLRLIYYSQIVNDFQKGDIAEGYSVSREKKESFPLTVTSAQKNPTAFYLCASSTSGVDYEQYFGPGTRLTVT.

The genes are TRBV29-1 and TRBJ1-1; D is ambiguous. The CDR3 runs 14 residues. V lost 2 bases, J lost 0 bases, and 10 bases lay in between. Per the germline V gene, CDR1 is SQVTM and CDR2 is ANQGSEA. The CDR3 DNA reads as TGCAGCGTTGAACGACACTTAATGAACACTGAAGCTTTCTTT. Protein product: CSVERHLMNTEAFF.

This clone was seen just once. The genes are TRBV28 and TRBJ1-5; possible D gene TRBD1, 5 bases. The CDR3 loop spans 19 amino acids. The V and J ends lost 1 base and 0 bases respectively, with 19 bases between them. Per germline, CDR1 MDHEN and CDR2 SYDVKM. The CDR3: CASSLFRAPGRYSNQPQHF. The DNA for the CDR3 is TGTGCCAGCAGTTTATTTAGGGCGCCAGGGAGATATAGCAATCAGCCCCAGCATTTT.

The CDR3, as DNA: TGTGCCAGTAGTACTCAGGGGAATAGCAATCAGCCCCAGCATTTT. Translation: CASSTQGNSNQPQHF. The chain combines TRBV19 with TRBJ1-5; TRBD1 is a possible D gene (6 bases). The CDR3 covers 15 residues. Trimming took 4 bases from V and 0 from J, leaving 10 bases between them. Germline-derived CDR1 and CDR2 are LNHDA and SQIVND (reference sequence). Variable domain in full (rest from reference TRBV19 and TRBJ1-5): DGGITQSPKYLFRKEGQNVTLSCEQNLNHDAMYWYRQDPGQGLRLIYYSQIVNDFQKGDIAEGYSVSREKKESFPLTVTSAQKNPTAFYLCASSTQGNSNQPQHFGDGTRLSIL.

V and J are TRBV27 and TRBJ2-2; D not resolved. Trimming took 0 bases from V and 6 from J, leaving 14 bases between them. The CDR3 totals 16 residues. From germline, CDR1 is MNHEY and CDR2 SMNVEV (reference sequence). The CDR3 DNA follows: TGTGCCAGCAGTTTATCCGCAGGTCCGCTCGCCGGGGAGCTGTTTTTT. Protein product: CASSLSAGPLAGELFF.

The J gene is TRBJ2-7, the V gene TRBV28, with D possibly being TRBD1 (5 bases). Looked up from germline, CDR1 is MDHEN and CDR2 is SYDVKM. V lost 2 bases and J lost 1, with 9 bases in between. The CDR3 has 14 amino acids. The CDR3 loop reads CASSLGRVSYEQYF. CDR3 nucleotides: TGTGCCAGCAGTTTAGGCAGGGTTTCCTACGAGCAGTACTTC.

V and J are TRBV27 and TRBJ2-7; 11 nucleotides agree with TRBD2. Germline lookup yields CDR1 MNHEY and CDR2 SMNVEV (reference sequence). Trimming removed 5 bases from V and 3 bases from J; junction bases left unmatched: 3. This CDR3 spans 14 amino acids. CDR3 sequence reads: CASSAGTSGYEQYV. As DNA, the CDR3 is TGTGCCAGCAGTGCTGGGACTAGCGGCTACGAGCAGTACGTC.

The V call is TRBV7-9, the J call TRBJ1-1; the D gene is possibly TRBD1 (5 bases). The germline gives CDR1 SEHNR, CDR2 FQNEAQ (reference sequence). V was pared by 3 bases and J by 0 bases, with 8 bases between. The CDR3 loop spans 14 amino acids. CDR3 amino acids: CASSLGQVNTEAFF. Here the CDR3 DNA reads TGTGCCAGCAGCTTGGGGCAGGTGAACACTGAAGCTTTCTTT.

This chain links TRBV4-1 with TRBJ2-7; D remains ambiguous. In germline, CDR1 is MGHRA, CDR2 YSYEKL. Trimming took 0 bases from V and 3 from J, leaving 15 bases between them. The CDR3 sequence is 16 residues long. Here the CDR3 reads CASSQDPPADCYEQYV. The DNA of the CDR3 is TGCGCCAGCAGCCAAGACCCCCCGGCAGACTGCTACGAGCAGTACGTC.

This clone was found once. The chain carries TRBV7-3 and TRBJ2-3; D not certain. The germline V and J ends were trimmed by 6 bases and 0 bases, with 7 bases remaining between them. Germline V gene sequence: CDR1 SGHTA, CDR2 FQGTGA. The CDR3 has 13 residues. The CDR3 bases are TGTGCCAGCAGGGATCCTAGCACAGATACGCAGTATTTT. Its translation is CASRDPSTDTQYF.

The rearrangement uses TRBV19 and TRBJ1-1; a possible D gene is TRBD1 (5 bases). The germline V gene encodes CDR1 LNHDA and CDR2 SQIVND (reference sequence). V shed 2 bases and J shed 4 bases, with 14 bases lying between them. The CDR3 spans 15 residues. CDR3 amino acids: CASSISGGKTTEAFF. The CDR3 DNA reads as TGTGCCAGTAGTATATCGGGGGGGAAGACCACTGAAGCTTTCTTT.

The chain combines TRBV5-1 with TRBJ1-2; D is ambiguous. CDR3 size: 14 residues. Germline V lookup: CDR1 SGHRS, CDR2 YFSETQ. Trimming took 0 bases from V and 1 from J, leaving 7 bases between them. In DNA, the CDR3 is TGCGCCAGCAGCTTGGACCCGGGTAACTATGGCTACACCTTC. As protein: CASSLDPGNYGYTF.

The count of this clone is one. The rearrangement links TRBV12-5 to TRBJ2-6, with D perhaps TRBD1 (6 bases). This CDR3 spans 18 amino acids. CDR1 and CDR2 (germline): LGHNT, FRNRAP. V lost 9 bases to trimming and J lost 0 bases, with 21 bases between them. The CDR3 DNA follows: TGTGCTAGCCGGGCAGCCATGGGACACCTCTCTGGGGCCAACGTCCTGACTTTC. Protein: CASRAAMGHLSGANVLTF. Looking up the rest from reference TRBV12-5 and TRBJ2-6 gives the full variable domain: DARVTQTPRHKVTEMGQEVTMRCQPILGHNTVFWYRQTMMQGLELLAYFRNRAPLDDSGMPKDRFSAEMPDATLATLKIQPSEPRDSAVYFCASRAAMGHLSGANVLTFGAGSRLTVL.

The chain uses TRBV6-1 and TRBJ2-7; 8 bases align to TRBD2. The CDR3 sequence is 14 residues long. V was clipped by 8 bases and J by 10 bases; unmatched bases: 16. Per the germline V gene, CDR1 is MNHNS and CDR2 is SASEGT. Here the CDR3 DNA reads TGTGCCAGCGACCTTCATCCCGGGACTAGTTCCCAGTACTTC. Its protein product is CASDLHPGTSSQYF.